This T cell receptor beta chain stems from a study of blood T cells in healthy people across ages (dated by TCRdb to 2014 to 2015). Notes on the research overall: In model experiments, template switching captured about one uniquely barcoded TCR beta cDNA molecule for every two T cells. The study measured age-related changes in TCR beta repertoire diversity using deep sequencing normalized with unique cDNA molecular identifiers. Four age groups were formed from the donors: young (average roughly 15 years), middle-aged (just under 40), aged (roughly 56) and long-lived (approximately 80). Donors of different ages were randomly distributed across sequencing lanes to avoid experimental bias. Using the same blood draw, the study looked at two additional independent replicas of 1 million unique cDNA reads for two donors, one aged 18 to 30 and the other aged 80 or older.

The paper as a whole reports these results and caveats: Estimates of total diversity based on one million sequenced T cells were considered lower bounds and underestimates. Observed TCR beta diversity correlated strongly with the percentage of naive T cells measured by flow cytometry. Because donor CMV infection status was unknown, age-related changes in expanded clonotypes were potentially confounded. As age increased, observed TCR beta diversity per million T cells dropped in a roughly linear way, and a significant reduction was already evident by age about 36. Since profiling was done on bulk unsorted PBMCs, naive and antigen-experienced compartments could not be conclusively compared. Compared with the aged group, more naive CD4+ T cells, fewer expanded clones and increased TCR diversity were shown by the long-lived group, suggesting age selection.

The protocol used for the library was 5' RACE. Sequencing took place on an Illumina HiSeq 2500. The second PCR ran for about 6 to 11 cycles and used a J-beta primer mix along with a sample-barcoded 5' primer. A unique molecular identifier was introduced onto each TCR beta cDNA molecule by a template-switch 5' adaptor carrying 12 random nucleotides. At least 3 million CDR3-containing paired-end reads were obtained from each sample. First-strand cDNA synthesis was performed from all RNA using the Mint cDNA synthesis kit, with priming by a TRBC-specific oligonucleotide. Following uracil-DNA glycosylase treatment, all cDNA underwent a first 18-cycle PCR with the universal primers M1SS and BC2_uni_R. From the authors' description of their analysis: For normalization, 1 million high-quality reads were randomly selected from each sample, with every read carrying a distinct molecular identifier. Instead of being binned into consensus sequences, reads that shared molecular identifiers were thrown out. MiTCR, with a Q25 quality threshold and the strictest error-elimination algorithm, was used for CDR3 identification, clonotype clustering and error correction. A nonparametric unseen species model with Euler transformation was used to estimate a lower bound on total TCR beta diversity. The raw public data were reprocessed by TCRdb itself: fastp quality trimming at Q25, MiXCR clonotype calling, in-frame beta chains only. A single entry per CDR3 protein holds the most common genes and DNA from its merged rows. The V and J calls, along with clone size, are taken from TCRdb and not from the paper's own processing. The sample contains over 1,200,000 distinct CDR3 sequences, around 55% of them found a single time. The top ten clones comprise over 6.5% of the sample.

The 39 donors, aged roughly 6 to 95 years, were systemically healthy Caucasian individuals from Russia. Each donor gave about 11 milliliters of peripheral blood, drawn into EDTA-treated Vacutainer tubes. Ficoll-Paque density-gradient centrifugation was used to isolate PBMCs, with at least 7 million per sample. Total RNA, at least 6 micrograms per sample, was extracted from PBMCs with Trizol reagent. Naive CD45RAhigh/CD27high T cell percentages were measured by flow cytometry on a PBMC aliquot from every donor. In regard to this clonotype: Which antigen it targets is not known. Base quality data are lacking; no much larger clone is found one base away.

V is reduced by 2 bases and J by 9 bases, leaving a spacing of 14 bases between them. From a lookup of the germline V gene (reference sequence), CDR1 and CDR2 are DFQATT and SNEGSKA. The CDR3 runs 14 amino acids, cysteine and phenylalanine included. This entry keeps only the CDR3 DNA: 42 bases, framed from base 1. Sequencing input: blood. The sequence links TRBV20-1 to TRBJ1-6; the D region possibly corresponds to TRBD1 (6 bases align). This sequence originates from a man between 18 and 35 years old in good health. The CDR3 amino acid sequence is: CSARPGTRGSPLHF. The sequence in DNA is TGCAGTGCTAGACCCGGGACCAGGGGTTCACCCCTCCACTTT.